This T cell receptor (beta chain) was profiled in a study of T cells in Graves' hyperthyroidism and ophthalmopathy. Patients were aged 18 to 65, had disease duration under 2 months, and had newly diagnosed hyperthyroidism. The ends were cut back, 3 bases at V and 2 bases at J, with 11 bases in the middle. Looked up from germline, CDR1 is LGHDT and CDR2 is YNNKEL (reference sequence). CDR3 length: 14 residues. There were TCR beta CDR3 regions amplified from RNA transcripts. HTBI primers drove first-round RT-PCR of the TCR CDR3. One entry per CDR3 protein results from TCRdb running MiXCR on the multiplex PCR reads. This sample yields about 350,000 distinct CDR3 sequences, of which roughly 14% are seen a single time; under 30% belongs to the top ten.

The V and J genes are TRBV3-1 and TRBJ2-7; D might be TRBD1 (5 bases). The source of this sequence is a woman aged 30 to 39 with Graves' hyperthyroidism. The sample taken for sequencing was blood. The CDR3, as DNA: TGTGCCAGCAGCCAGGAACAGGCCCCCTACGAGCAGTACTTC. It translates to CASSQEQAPYEQYF.